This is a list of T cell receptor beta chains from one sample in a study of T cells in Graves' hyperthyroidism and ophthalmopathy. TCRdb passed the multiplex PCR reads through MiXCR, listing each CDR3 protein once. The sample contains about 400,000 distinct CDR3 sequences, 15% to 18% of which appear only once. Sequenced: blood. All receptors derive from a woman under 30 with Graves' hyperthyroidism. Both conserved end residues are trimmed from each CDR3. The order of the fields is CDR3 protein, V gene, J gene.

CDR3: ASSVGDRLNTEAF; V: TRBV9; J: TRBJ1-1
CDR3: ASRQDFYEQY; V: TRBV2; J: TRBJ2-7
CDR3: ASTLGSRAFMGQF; V: TRBV28; J: TRBJ2-1
CDR3: ASSSSTIYYEQY; V: TRBV19; J: TRBJ2-7
CDR3: SALNTGELF; V: TRBV20-1; J: TRBJ2-2
CDR3: ATSEGTSGSDEQY; V: TRBV24-1; J: TRBJ2-7
CDR3: ASLGESANSPLH; V: TRBV7-9; J: TRBJ1-6
CDR3: ASSLRHEPQH; V: TRBV7-9; J: TRBJ1-5
CDR3: ASAPGNSNQPQH; V: TRBV7-8; J: TRBJ1-5
CDR3: ASSSLGKEKLF; V: TRBV28; J: TRBJ1-4
CDR3: ASSPARDTQY; V: TRBV7-3; J: TRBJ2-3
CDR3: ASSLFGTYEQY; V: TRBV11-3; J: TRBJ2-7
CDR3: ASSLAERGTSGRVRY; V: TRBV12-3/TRBV12-4; J: TRBJ2-5
CDR3: ASSFGRGAGARDTQY; V: TRBV9; J: TRBJ2-3
CDR3: ASSQEAFGPSNQPQH; V: TRBV4-1; J: TRBJ1-5
CDR3: ASSASEWTGGNQF; V: TRBV5-1; J: TRBJ2-1
CDR3: ASSYSGLAGGAYEQY; V: TRBV6-6; J: TRBJ2-7
CDR3: SAFLDRGNIQY; V: TRBV20-1; J: TRBJ2-4
CDR3: ASSFPSHTGELF; V: TRBV7-3; J: TRBJ2-2
CDR3: ATSNQGGQETQY; V: TRBV24-1; J: TRBJ2-5
CDR3: ASSQALSGYNEQF; V: TRBV3-1; J: TRBJ2-1
CDR3: ASSQTLAQPYEQY; V: TRBV4-1; J: TRBJ2-7
CDR3: ASSEGGSGQPQH; V: TRBV14; J: TRBJ1-5
CDR3: ASSSSILPFFNEQF; V: TRBV6-1; J: TRBJ2-1
CDR3: ASSLEGAAF; V: TRBV5-1; J: TRBJ1-1
CDR3: ASSQAGTGGEAF; V: TRBV3-1; J: TRBJ1-1
CDR3: ASSYTGANVLT; V: TRBV6-1; J: TRBJ2-6
CDR3: AWSSGQQQPQH; V: TRBV30; J: TRBJ1-5
CDR3: ASRDGTLSGEQY; V: TRBV10-2; J: TRBJ2-7
CDR3: ASSWGLAASSYNGQF; V: TRBV7-8; J: TRBJ2-1
CDR3: ATSEVRGTNTGELF; V: TRBV24-1; J: TRBJ2-2
CDR3: ASSLGSAHGYT; V: TRBV5-5; J: TRBJ1-2
CDR3: ASSPPQTVLYGYT; V: TRBV27; J: TRBJ1-2
CDR3: ASSLYPDRGSYNEQF; V: TRBV7-9; J: TRBJ2-1
CDR3: AWTPWEGLGTEAF; V: TRBV30; J: TRBJ1-1
CDR3: ASSLNGGNQPQH; V: TRBV19; J: TRBJ1-5
CDR3: ASSSGTGIYNEQF; V: TRBV11-1; J: TRBJ2-1
CDR3: ASSSDTRTVDNYGYT; V: TRBV3-1; J: TRBJ1-2
CDR3: ASSPNSYEQY; V: TRBV12-3/TRBV12-4; J: TRBJ2-7
CDR3: ASMAGGGETQY; V: TRBV11-3; J: TRBJ2-5
CDR3: ASSFLTSGGKDTQY; V: TRBV5-1; J: TRBJ2-3